This TCR beta chain emerged from a study of post-analysis software for immune sequencing data. Study-level background: The disease courses spanned relapsing-remitting, secondary progressive and progressive-relapsing forms of multiple sclerosis. General study findings and limits: Versus controls, multiple sclerosis patients showed significantly lower diversity (normalized Chao1). A handful of TRBV segments were more frequent in patients than controls; TRBV5-6, TRBV5-1 and TRBV20-1 belonged to this group. By F measure, strong co-clustering occurred among samples prepared in the same batch.

Unique-molecular-identifier-tagged TCR beta cDNA libraries were used. Between roughly 1 and 10 million T cells gave rise to a few hundred thousand cDNA molecules. TCRdb reanalysed the PCR reads using MiXCR and keeps one entry per CDR3 protein. The sample has roughly 730,000 distinct CDR3 sequences; 25% to 30% are singletons. Note on this clonotype: The antigen is not known.

The germline V gene has CDR1 DFQATT and CDR2 SNEGSKA (reference sequence). The CDR3 sequence is 16 residues long. The trim removed 3 bases at V and 6 bases at J, leaving 10 bases unmatched. This sequence was found in a girl under 18 with multiple sclerosis. Sequences were obtained from blood. The chain combines TRBV20-1 with TRBJ2-7; TRBD2 agrees at 14 bases. In nucleotides, the CDR3 is TGCAGTGCTAGGGACTCCGGGACTAGCGGGAGTGGCGAGCAGTACTTC. Its protein product is CSARDSGTSGSGEQYF.